This T cell receptor (beta chain) was documented in a study of T cell changes during pregnancy in multiple sclerosis. The method was immunoSEQ multiplex PCR; TCRdb's version includes in-frame clones alone and lacks a portion of them. The top ten clones hold roughly 0.39% of a sample with around 35,000 clones, approximately 90% of them seen once. CDR1 LGHNA and CDR2 YNFKEQ come from the germline V gene. The V gene end was trimmed by 4 bases and the J gene end by 0 bases; junction bases not matched to a gene: 3. CDR3 length: 17 residues. The sample consisted of CD4+ T cells from peripheral blood mononuclear cells, taken in the second trimester of pregnancy. This chain uses TRBV4-2 with TRBJ2-6, with 10 bases lining up with TRBD2. This TCR was sampled from a female donor with multiple sclerosis, enrolled in a pregnancy study. This CDR3 is CASSLWTSGSGANVLTF. The CDR3 nucleotides read TGTGCCAGCAGCCTATGGACTAGCGGCTCTGGGGCCAACGTCCTGACTTTC.